The T cell receptor (beta chain) under discussion was sequenced for a study of cytomegalovirus exposure and HLA in healthy donors. General study points: In vitro, a few CMV-associated chains proved specific for CMV antigens.

The PCR was carried out with 60 Vbeta primers and 13 Jbeta primers. Produced via immunoSEQ multiplex PCR; TCRdb's table is partial and in-frame only. The sample has fewer than 75,000 clones; about 81% are singletons. Regarding this clone: Its matching antigen is unknown. The junction and the germline gene differ at one end; a read error may be behind it.

Healthy bone marrow donors made up the cohort. CDR1 and CDR2 from the germline V gene are SEHNR and FQNEAQ (reference sequence). The CDR3 extends over 18 amino acids. The material sequenced was PBMCs. This receptor was taken from a man between 65 and 79 years old in good health and CMV-seronegative. This chain joins TRBV7-9 and TRBJ2-1, with 8 bases identical to TRBD2. CDR3 DNA: TGTTCCAGCAGCCCCCGAGGAGCAGCGGGGGCCAGGTACAATGAGCAGTTCTTC. Its translation: CSSSPRGAAGARYNEQFF.